Following are 28 T cell receptor beta chains from one sample sequenced in a study of OX40 agonist ivuxolimab in advanced cancers. Clones were sequenced by immunoSEQ multiplex PCR, and TCRdb holds only the in-frame ones, with some missing. The repertoire holds tens of thousands of clones, with approximately 86% as singletons. The specimen was CD4+ or CD8+ T cells sorted from blood, collected in a trial of the OX40 agonist ivuxolimab. Source of these receptors: an adult with an advanced solid tumor such as melanoma, head and neck, liver or kidney cancer.

Concerning this clone: Compared with germline, one end of the junction differs, possibly owing to a read error. The gene calls are TRBV7-3 and TRBJ2-1, with D unresolved. This CDR3 contains 14 residues. In germline, CDR1 is SGHTA, CDR2 FQGTGA. CDR3 residues: CASSLRPYGNEQFF. CDR3 coding DNA: TGTGCCAGCAGTTTAAGGCCCTACGGGAATGAGCAGTTCTTC.

The chain has TRBV4-1 and TRBJ1-5, with 8 bases fitting TRBD1. Germline V lookup: CDR1 MGHRA, CDR2 YSYEKL. V shed 5 bases and J 6 bases; nucleotides not matched to a gene: 3. The CDR3 is 13 residues long. CDR3 DNA: TGCGCCAGCAGCGCCCAGGGGGCTCAGCCCCAGCATTTT. It is translated as CASSAQGAQPQHF.

The rearrangement uses TRBV7-6 and TRBJ2-3; 13 bases are a match to TRBD2. CDR1 SGHVS and CDR2 FNYEAQ come from the germline V gene. The V and J ends lost 3 bases and 3 bases, in that order; junction bases with no gene match: 9. This CDR3 has 18 amino acids. The CDR3 coding sequence is TGTGCCAGCAGCTTGGGGAGGACTAGCGGGAGCCGGACAGATACGCAGTATTTT. Translation: CASSLGRTSGSRTDTQYF.

In DNA form, the CDR3 reads TGTGCCAGCAGCCAAGACGGCTTTTGGGCCAACGTCCTGACTTTC. As protein: CASSQDGFWANVLTF. This chain joins TRBV9 and TRBJ2-6, with D uncertain. Trimming pared 4 bases from V and 5 bases from J, leaving 13 bases between. This CDR3 has 15 amino acids. Germline V gene lookup returns CDR1 SGDLS and CDR2 YYNGEE.

The genes are TRBV5-4 and TRBJ1-6, with D tentatively TRBD1 (5 bases). CDR3 size: 15 residues. Germline V CDR1 and CDR2: SGHNT, YYREEE (reference sequence). V was cut by 5 bases and J by 7 bases, with 16 bases left in between. The CDR3 sequence: CASSNQGVMNSPLHF. In DNA, the CDR3 is TGTGCCAGCAGTAACCAGGGAGTTATGAATTCACCCCTCCACTTT.

The CDR3 region is CASSFEGGFYEQYF. CDR3 nucleotides: TGTGCCAGCAGCTTCGAGGGCGGTTTCTACGAGCAGTACTTC. The rearrangement uses TRBV7-9 and TRBJ2-7; D possibly corresponds to TRBD2 (5 bases). Trimming shortened V by 3 bases and J by 3 bases, and 12 bases separated the two germline ends. The CDR3 runs 14 residues. Germline-derived CDR1 and CDR2 are SEHNR and FQNEAQ (reference sequence).

The chain employs TRBV6-5 and TRBJ2-4; weak D call: TRBD1 (6 bases). Trimming stripped 8 bases from V and 11 bases from J, with 16 bases between. The CDR3 sequence is 12 residues long. Germline lookup yields CDR1 MNHEY and CDR2 SVGAGI. CDR3 residues: CASGPGHRFQYF. CDR3 coding DNA: TGTGCCAGCGGCCCGGGACATAGGTTTCAGTACTTC.

The chain recombines TRBV5-1 with TRBJ1-6; 7 bases map to TRBD1. The CDR3 is 16 amino acids. With 3 bases clipped from V and 0 bases from J, the junction kept 3 bases outside the gene matches. Germline V gives CDR1 SGHRS, CDR2 YFSETQ. The CDR3 DNA reads TGCGCCAGCAGCTCGGGACAGTTCTCCTATAATTCACCCCTCCACTTT. Translating it yields CASSSGQFSYNSPLHF.

The V call is TRBV29-1, the J call TRBJ2-7; TRBD1 is a possible D gene (6 bases). Trimming took off 3 bases at V and 0 bases at J, with 15 bases between the two ends. The CDR3 length is 15 residues. From germline, CDR1 is SQVTM and CDR2 ANQGSEA. The CDR3 protein is CSVDVGQPISYEQYF. The CDR3 DNA reads as TGCAGCGTTGACGTTGGACAGCCAATCTCCTACGAGCAGTACTTC.

The V gene is TRBV18, the J gene TRBJ1-2; possible D gene TRBD1, 6 bases. Germline V gives CDR1 KGHSH, CDR2 LQKENI. CDR3 length: 15 residues. Trimming took 4 bases from V and 8 from J, leaving 20 bases between them. The CDR3 spells CASSRQGFQVEGYTF. The CDR3 DNA reads TGTGCCAGCTCACGGCAGGGGTTTCAGGTAGAAGGCTACACCTTC.

This rearrangement joins TRBV5-1 to TRBJ2-5, with TRBD1 as a possible D gene (5 bases). The V and J ends lost 0 bases and 13 bases respectively, with 13 bases between them. The CDR3 has 12 residues. Germline V lookup: CDR1 SGHRS, CDR2 YFSETQ. Written as DNA, the CDR3 is TGCGCCAGCAGCTTGGGGCAGGGCCTGCCGTACTTC. Its translation: CASSLGQGLPYF.

The rearrangement joins TRBV9 to TRBJ2-5, with D possibly TRBD2 on 6 matching bases. Looked up from germline, CDR1 is SGDLS and CDR2 is YYNGEE. V was pared by 0 bases and J by 1 base, with 10 bases between. This CDR3 has 15 amino acids. CDR3 residues: CASSVDPLAQETQYF. DNA of the CDR3: TGTGCCAGCAGCGTAGACCCACTAGCCCAAGAGACCCAGTACTTC.

The chain couples TRBV2 to TRBJ2-1; weak D call: TRBD2 (5 bases). Between the trimmed V and J ends, which lost 7 bases and 6 bases, there was a span of 16 bases. Germline values: CDR1 SNHLY, CDR2 FYNNEI. The CDR3 is 14 amino acids. CDR3 DNA sequence: TGTGCCAGCATAGAGGAACTAGTCCTCAATGAGCAGTTCTTC. Translation gives CASIEELVLNEQFF.

The chain couples TRBV9 to TRBJ1-1; 7 bases align to TRBD1. This CDR3 contains 14 residues. Trimming at V came to 0 bases and at J to 5 bases, leaving 4 bases not matched to a gene. Germline CDR1 SGDLS, CDR2 YYNGEE. CDR3 DNA: TGTGCCAGCAGCGTAGGACAGGGAAAGACTGAAGCTTTCTTT. It translates to CASSVGQGKTEAFF.

The chain links TRBV30 to TRBJ1-1; D may be TRBD1 (6 bases). CDR3 size: 13 residues. Deletions cut 2 bases from V and 3 bases from J, with 10 bases between. Per the germline V gene, CDR1 is GTSNPN and CDR2 is SVGIG (reference sequence). CDR3 sequence (DNA): TGTGCCTGGAGTTTGCAGGGGCACACTGAAGCTTTCTTT. Protein product: CAWSLQGHTEAFF.

J is TRBJ1-2 and V is TRBV14; D gene unclear. V dropped 4 bases and J dropped 5 bases, with 11 bases sitting between them. Germline assignment: CDR1 SGHDN and CDR2 FVKESK. CDR3 length: 13 amino acids. Here the CDR3 DNA reads TGTGCCAGCAGCCGAAGGACGGATTATGGCTACACCTTC. It translates to CASSRRTDYGYTF.

The gene calls are TRBV5-1 and TRBJ2-7; no definite D call. The CDR3 extends over 12 amino acids. V dropped 3 bases and J dropped 4 bases, with 8 bases sitting between them. Germline-derived CDR1 and CDR2 are SGHRS and YFSETQ. The DNA of the CDR3 is TGCGCCAGCAGCTCCGAGGTTTACGAGCAGTACTTC. Protein: CASSSEVYEQYF.

CDR3 in amino acids: CASSSVLADSSAEQYF. The DNA for the CDR3 is TGCGCCAGCAGCTCGGTTCTAGCGGACAGTTCTGCCGAGCAGTACTTC. The rearrangement joins TRBV5-1 to TRBJ2-7; D may be TRBD2 (7 bases). This CDR3 is built from 16 residues. V was pared by 3 bases and J by 6 bases, with 22 bases between. The germline gives CDR1 SGHRS, CDR2 YFSETQ. The full variable domain, completed using reference TRBV5-1 and TRBJ2-7, is KAGVTQTPRYLIKTRGQQVTLSCSPISGHRSVSWYQQTPGQGLQFLFEYFSETQRNKGNFPGRFSGRQFSNSRSEMNVSTLELGDSALYLCASSSVLADSSAEQYFGPGTRLTVT.

This chain connects TRBV4-1 to TRBJ2-5; 8 bases map to TRBD2. CDR1 is MGHRA and CDR2 is YSYEKL in the germline V gene. V dropped 8 bases and J dropped 4; count of bases not matched to a gene: 6. The CDR3 runs 13 residues. CDR3 bases: TGCGCCAGCGGACTAGCAAGGGGAGAGACCCAGTACTTC. It yields the protein CASGLARGETQYF.

The chain combines TRBV19 with TRBJ1-2; D is undetermined. Per germline, CDR1 LNHDA and CDR2 SQIVND (reference sequence). The CDR3 contains 15 residues. Trimming left V 3 bases short and J 1 base short, with 12 bases between. CDR3 amino acids: CASSMGEGINYGYTF. For the CDR3, the DNA is TGTGCCAGTAGTATGGGAGAAGGGATTAACTATGGCTACACCTTC.

The CDR3 DNA sequence: TGCAGCGTTGGAGGAAGAGCCACAGATACGCAGTATTTT. The encoded protein is CSVGGRATDTQYF. The chain employs TRBV29-1 and TRBJ2-3; D is unclear. CDR1 and CDR2 (germline): SQVTM, ANQGSEA. V lost 4 bases, J lost 2 bases, and 10 bases lay in between. This CDR3 has 13 amino acids.

This clone has a handful of counts. This chain connects TRBV19 to TRBJ1-5; D may be TRBD1 (5 bases). The germline V gene encodes CDR1 LNHDA and CDR2 SQIVND (reference sequence). Trimming took off 6 bases at V and 2 bases at J, with 20 bases between the two ends. The CDR3 contains 17 residues. The CDR3 here is CASRTSLSRGGNQPQHF. CDR3 sequence (DNA): TGTGCCAGTAGGACCTCGCTGTCCCGAGGGGGCAATCAGCCCCAGCATTTT.

The chain carries TRBV18 and TRBJ1-3; D is uncertain. Trimming took 0 bases from V and 0 from J, leaving 6 bases between them. The CDR3 consists of 15 residues. The V gene's germline CDR1 is KGHSH and CDR2 LQKENI. Here the CDR3 reads CASSPPVYSGNTIYF. In nucleotides, the CDR3 is TGTGCCAGCTCACCACCTGTATACTCTGGAAACACCATATATTTT.

Here the CDR3 reads CASGPTLNEQYF. For the CDR3, the DNA is TGTGCCAGTGGGCCCACTCTCAACGAGCAGTACTTC. The chain joins TRBV9 to TRBJ2-7; D not resolved. Germline assignment: CDR1 SGDLS and CDR2 YYNGEE. Trimming took 8 bases from V and 5 from J, leaving 14 bases between them. The CDR3 contains 12 residues.

The chain recombines TRBV23-1 with TRBJ2-5; 7 nucleotides match TRBD1. TRBV23-1 is an ORF, and what it does is uncertain. Trimming cost V 4 bases and J 4 bases; bases outside gene matches: 12. The CDR3 extends over 16 amino acids. The CDR3 sequence: CASSPGTALIRETQYF. CDR3 sequence (DNA): TGCGCCAGCAGTCCCGGGACAGCCTTAATTCGAGAGACCCAGTACTTC.

This clone appeared a single time. V and J are TRBV19 and TRBJ1-2, with 10 bases lining up with TRBD1. The V gene's germline CDR1 is LNHDA and CDR2 SQIVND (reference sequence). V lost 6 bases, J lost 8 bases, and 21 bases stayed unmatched. The CDR3 has 18 amino acids. The CDR3 DNA reads as TGTGCCAGTAGAGAGACCGCGACAGGGGGCGAAAACCTCGGCGGCTACACCTTC. Its protein is CASRETATGGENLGGYTF.

The genes are TRBV7-9 and TRBJ2-7; D unclear. The V and J ends lost 8 bases and 5 bases respectively, with 10 bases between them. The germline gives CDR1 SEHNR, CDR2 FQNEAQ (reference sequence). The CDR3 totals 11 residues. The CDR3 reads CASADFDEQYF. The CDR3 DNA reads as TGTGCCAGCGCGGATTTCGACGAGCAGTACTTC.

This chain links TRBV7-9 with TRBJ2-7; D is uncertain. The CDR3 is 12 residues long. Germline V gene data show CDR1 as SEHNR and CDR2 as FQNEAQ (reference sequence). V gave up 5 bases and J gave up 3 bases, with 8 bases separating them. CDR3 protein: CASSPGNYEQYF. The CDR3 nucleotides read TGTGCCAGCAGCCCTGGCAACTACGAGCAGTACTTC.